This entry lists 18 T cell receptor beta chains sequenced from one sample in a study of T cell responses to AZD1222 COVID-19 vaccine (dated by TCRdb to about 2021). The library was made by the immunoSEQ multiplex PCR assay. TCRdb re-hosts the immuneACCESS table, in-frame sequences only. Its copies lack some clones; in the studies checked, an unresolved V gene accounts for under half of them, and the cause for the rest is not known. In all, the sample holds 140,000 or so clones, and roughly 84% of those were seen once. The ten top clones hold approximately 5.4% of the sample. According to the study, the label for this sample's time point signals: about 28 days (+/-7) after the second vaccine dose. The specimen comprised peripheral blood, sampled 28 days after the second AZD1222 dose. These receptors originate from an adult who received the AZD1222 COVID-19 vaccine.

The chain has TRBV5-1 and TRBJ2-5; D perhaps matches TRBD1 (5 bases). Germline CDR1 and CDR2: SGHRS and YFSETQ. This CDR3 is 14 amino acids long. Trimming shortened V by 0 bases and J by 5 bases, and 11 bases separated the two germline ends. The CDR3 sequence is CASSLETAWETQYF. CDR3 nucleotides: TGCGCCAGCAGCTTGGAGACAGCATGGGAGACCCAGTACTTC.

The chain employs TRBV2 and TRBJ1-5; unclear D gene. This CDR3 is built from 13 residues. Germline CDR1 reads SNHLY; CDR2 reads FYNNEI. Between the trimmed V and J ends, which lost 4 bases and 7 bases, there was a span of 11 bases. CDR3 sequence: CASSAGQGQPQHF. The CDR3, as DNA: TGTGCCAGCAGTGCGGGTCAAGGGCAGCCCCAGCATTTT.

The gene calls are TRBV7-9 and TRBJ1-5; TRBD1 agrees at 10 bases. The CDR3 spans 15 residues. V shed 3 bases, J shed 5 bases, and the junction held 4 bases outside the gene matches. Germline CDR1 and CDR2: SEHNR and FQNEAQ (reference sequence). CDR3 amino acids: CASSLGQGSHQPQHF. The CDR3 DNA reads TGTGCCAGCAGCTTGGGACAGGGGTCTCATCAGCCCCAGCATTTT.

V usage is TRBV5-1 and J usage is TRBJ2-3, with 13 bases aligning to TRBD2. Germline V CDR1 and CDR2: SGHRS, YFSETQ. J gave up 1 base and V 4 bases, and 3 bases lay outside the gene matches. The CDR3 runs 16 residues. The CDR3 here is CASSIGTSGGTDTQYF. CDR3 in DNA: TGCGCCAGCAGCATAGGGACTAGCGGGGGCACAGATACGCAGTATTTT.

This CDR3 is CACITGNGNTIYF. The CDR3 DNA follows: TGTGCCTGTATTACAGGGAACGGAAACACCATATATTTT. This chain joins TRBV30 and TRBJ1-3; TRBD1 might be the D (6 bases). CDR3 length: 13 amino acids. V lost 6 bases to trimming and J lost 4 bases, with 13 bases between them. Per the germline V gene, CDR1 is GTSNPN and CDR2 is SVGIG (reference sequence).

This chain uses TRBV19 with TRBJ2-7, with D hard to call. Germline V gives CDR1 LNHDA, CDR2 SQIVND (reference sequence). Trimming left V 5 bases short and J 3 bases short, with 11 bases between. There are 13 residues in the CDR3. In nucleotides, the CDR3 is TGTGCCAGTAGTCTCGGCAGGTACTACGAGCAGTACTTC. Translating gives CASSLGRYYEQYF.

V gene TRBV29-1 combines with J gene TRBJ1-5, with 11 bases fitting TRBD1. Germline values: CDR1 SQVTM, CDR2 ANQGSEA. V lost 5 bases and J lost 4; bases outside the gene matches: 4. There are 14 residues in the CDR3. The CDR3 region is CSVWDRGTNQPQHF. The CDR3 DNA is TGCAGCGTTTGGGACAGGGGGACGAATCAGCCCCAGCATTTT.

The rearrangement uses TRBV9 and TRBJ1-4; D uncertain. This CDR3 has 13 amino acids. V gave up 4 bases and J gave up 8 bases, with 12 bases separating them. The germline V gene encodes CDR1 SGDLS and CDR2 YYNGEE. CDR3 in DNA: TGTGCCAGCAGCTCCCGACCAGGCGAAAAACTGTTTTTT. Amino acids: CASSSRPGEKLFF.

J is TRBJ1-1 and V is TRBV7-2; TRBD1 agrees at 9 bases. This CDR3 has 14 amino acids. Germline CDR1 SGHTA, CDR2 FQGNSA. Unmatched junction bases numbered 3, after V lost 4 bases and J lost 3 bases. The CDR3 bases are TGTGCCAGCAGCTCAGGACAGGGGCACACTGAAGCTTTCTTT. Residues: CASSSGQGHTEAFF.

This chain joins TRBV18 and TRBJ2-7; weak D call: TRBD1 (6 bases). Germline CDR1 and CDR2: KGHSH and LQKENI. The CDR3 length is 15 residues. V lost 3 bases and J 5 bases, leaving 17 bases between the germline ends. The CDR3 protein is CASSPGADPRHEQYF. The CDR3, as DNA: TGTGCCAGCTCACCGGGGGCGGACCCCCGGCACGAGCAGTACTTC. The full variable domain, its missing parts supplied by reference TRBV18 and TRBJ2-7, is NAGVMQNPRHLVRRRGQEARLRCSPMKGHSHVYWYRQLPEEGLKFMVYLQKENIIDESGMPKERFSAEFPKEGPSILRIQQVVRGDSAAYFCASSPGADPRHEQYFGPGTRLTVT.

The rearrangement uses TRBV28 and TRBJ2-7; 10 bases map to TRBD1. The ends lost 9 bases at V and 2 bases at J; junction bases unmatched: 4. Germline lookup yields CDR1 MDHEN and CDR2 SYDVKM. The CDR3 sequence is 13 residues long. This CDR3 reads CASFGQGAYEQYF. The CDR3 coding sequence is TGTGCCAGTTTTGGACAGGGGGCCTACGAGCAGTACTTC.

This chain joins TRBV5-1 and TRBJ1-1; no clear D gene. V was cut by 2 bases and J by 0 bases, with 8 bases left in between. Germline CDR1 is SGHRS and CDR2 is YFSETQ. The CDR3 has 14 amino acids. This chain's CDR3 is CASSLEGLNTEAFF. For the CDR3, the DNA is TGCGCCAGCAGCTTAGAGGGCTTGAACACTGAAGCTTTCTTT.

In this sample, this clone turned up once. The chain links TRBV30 to TRBJ1-5, with a possible D match to TRBD1 (6 bases). Germline loops: CDR1 GTSNPN, CDR2 SVGIG (reference sequence). Between the trimmed V and J ends, which lost 2 bases and 7 bases, there was a span of 21 bases. The CDR3 totals 16 residues. CDR3 DNA sequence: TGTGCCTGGAGTCCCGCCCCCCTACAGGGTGCACAGCCCCAGCATTTT. As protein: CAWSPAPLQGAQPQHF.

This clone showed up just once. The genes are TRBV5-8 and TRBJ1-2; D remains unclear. Trimming left V 2 bases short and J 6 bases short, with 8 bases between. This CDR3 comprises 12 residues. Per the germline V gene, CDR1 is SGHTS and CDR2 is YDEGEE. The CDR3 DNA follows: TGTGCCAGCAGCTTTTTCGCGGATGGCTACACCTTC. Amino acids: CASSFFADGYTF.

The CDR3 DNA follows: TGTGCCAGCAGTGAACTAGCGGCAATGATGGCCCAGTACTTC. Translating gives CASSELAAMMAQYF. The chain recombines TRBV2 with TRBJ2-5; 7 nucleotides match TRBD2. The CDR3 consists of 14 residues. CDR1 and CDR2 (germline): SNHLY, FYNNEI. V dropped 2 bases and J dropped 9; count of bases not matched to a gene: 9. Full variable domain (rest looked up from reference TRBV2 and TRBJ2-5): EPEVTQTPSHQVTQMGQEVILRCVPISNHLYFYWYRQILGQKVEFLVSFYNNEISEKSEIFDDQFSVERPDGSNFTLKIRSTKLEDSAMYFCASSELAAMMAQYFGPGTRLLVL.

The J gene is TRBJ2-7, the V gene TRBV3-1 (or the pseudogene TRBV3-2); D is undetermined. CDR3 length: 12 amino acids. The V end lost 0 bases, the J end lost 4 bases, and 4 bases lay between the germline ends. Germline CDR1 reads LGHDT; CDR2 reads YNNKEL (reference sequence). The CDR3 loop is CASSQEGYEQYF. Written as DNA, the CDR3 is TGTGCCAGCAGCCAAGAAGGTTACGAGCAGTACTTC.

Regarding this clone: This sample includes further DNA sequences coding for the same CDR3. V is TRBV12-3 or TRBV12-4 and J is TRBJ1-1; perhaps TRBD1 as D (5 bases). The V end was cut by 2 bases, the J end by 4 bases, with 5 bases between. The CDR3 has 12 residues. The CDR3 is CASSLRGTEAFF. In DNA, the CDR3 is TGTGCCAGCAGTTTAAGGGGCACTGAAGCTTTCTTT.

The rearrangement uses TRBV19 and TRBJ1-1; D gene uncertain. The germline V gene encodes CDR1 LNHDA and CDR2 SQIVND (reference sequence). The CDR3 length is 13 residues. Trimming stripped 7 bases from V and 0 bases from J, with 9 bases between. CDR3: CASTDRLNTEAFF. CDR3 sequence (DNA): TGTGCCAGTACGGATCGACTGAACACTGAAGCTTTCTTT.